Listed below are T cell receptor beta chains from one sample, sequenced in a study of early T cells in non-severe SARS-CoV-2 infection. TCRdb processed the 5' RACE reads anew with MiXCR; each CDR3 protein has one entry. The sample carries approximately 35,000 distinct CDR3 sequences, over 6.5% recorded once. What was sequenced was whole blood. The receptor set was obtained from an adult who was a healthcare worker with PCR-confirmed SARS-CoV-2 infection or an uninfected control (not recorded which). CDR3s leave out the opening cysteine and the closing phenylalanine or tryptophan.

TRBV10-3	TRBJ2-1	AISESREQF
TRBV9	TRBJ2-7	ASSVELEVGEQY
TRBV9	TRBJ2-2	ASSATLQGTGELF
TRBV21-1	TRBJ2-5	ASSKHGPLVQETQY
TRBV29-1	TRBJ1-2	SVGGAEGYT
TRBV12-3/TRBV12-4	TRBJ2-1	ASRLSGSSYNEQF
TRBV6-1	TRBJ2-7	ASSEGGRFYEQY
TRBV11-3	TRBJ2-3	ASSRGGLAGEAQY
TRBV20-1	TRBJ2-2	GAGTSGTNTGELF
TRBV19	TRBJ2-3	ASSIWAGEGDTQY
TRBV6-6	TRBJ2-4	ASGENIQY
TRBV11-2	TRBJ2-7	ASSATSGVSYEQY
TRBV6-1	TRBJ2-1	ASSEEGRRYNNEQF
TRBV25-1	TRBJ2-3	ASSEDQGGLSTDTQY
TRBV14	TRBJ2-1	ASSQGRESKQF
TRBV20-1	TRBJ1-1	SAPRQGGTEAF
TRBV20-1	TRBJ2-7	SARDVDSAGAYEQY
TRBV29-1	TRBJ1-2	SVVEQGVQGYT
TRBV4-1	TRBJ2-7	ASSQVIWGEQY
TRBV7-2	TRBJ1-6	ASSLAVRGGSPLH
TRBV18	TRBJ1-5	ASSPGGMGNQPQH
TRBV7-8	TRBJ1-2	ASSPQRLATHGYT
TRBV6-4	TRBJ2-3	ASSSGSTDTQY
TRBV6-5	TRBJ2-1	ASSFTGTGWPNEQF
TRBV20-1	TRBJ1-1	SARMGGTEAF
TRBV10-1	TRBJ2-1	ASSEFEASGFDEQF
TRBV20-1	TRBJ2-7	SARVQGRYEQY
TRBV7-9	TRBJ2-1	ASSFPDSLDEQF
TRBV3-1	TRBJ1-1	ASSRFENTEAF
TRBV10-2	TRBJ2-7	ASRDRDFSYEQY
TRBV28	TRBJ1-5	ASSLLLTTGNQPQH